Presented here are 8 T cell receptor beta chains from one specimen sequenced in a study of T cells in Graves' hyperthyroidism and ophthalmopathy (dated by TCRdb to between 2018 and 2021). The library came from multiplex PCR. The sequencer was an Illumina HiSeq 2000. The TCR beta CDR3 regions were amplified from the RNA transcripts. A first-round RT-PCR of the TCR CDR3 used the HTBI primer set with the Qiagen OneStep RT-PCR kit. TCRdb reprocessed the public reads (quality trimming at Q25 with fastp, clone calling with MiXCR) and kept in-frame beta chains. Rows are unified per CDR3 protein, each entry keeping the most common DNA and genes. The sample table records approximately 740,000 distinct CDR3 sequences; about 14% of these occur just once. The ten top clones hold about 9.4% of the sample. Sequencing was done on a sample of blood. The receptors derive from a woman between 18 and 29 years old with Graves' hyperthyroidism.

This clonotype was seen a few times. The chain joins TRBV30 to TRBJ1-5, with a tentative D call TRBD1 (6 bases). CDR1 GTSNPN and CDR2 SVGIG come from the germline V gene (reference sequence). V gave up 0 bases and J gave up 5 bases, with 17 bases separating them. The CDR3 has 16 amino acids. The CDR3 DNA sequence: TGTGCCTGGAGTGTAGGGGTAGGGGGGCTATATCAGCCCCAGCATTTT. Residues: CAWSVGVGGLYQPQHF. The complete variable domain, with remaining parts taken from reference TRBV30 and TRBJ1-5, reads SQTIHQWPATLVQPVGSPLSLECTVEGTSNPNLYWYRQAAGRGLQLLFYSVGIGQISSEVPQNLSASRPQDRQFILSSKKLLLSDSGFYLCAWSVGVGGLYQPQHFGDGTRLSIL.

There are many counts of this clonotype. V gene TRBV11-2 combines with J gene TRBJ1-6; TRBD1 might be the D (6 bases). The germline gives CDR1 SGHAT, CDR2 FQNNGV. The length of the CDR3 is 15 residues. V lost 5 bases, J lost 15 bases, and 23 bases lay in between. In DNA, the CDR3 is TGTGCCAGCAGCCCGCTCGGCTATGGGGGCTCCGGCCTCCACTTT. Amino acids: CASSPLGYGGSGLHF.

This clonotype was picked up many times. V is TRBV3-1 and J is TRBJ2-2; D is possibly TRBD1 (5 bases). Germline V gene lookup returns CDR1 LGHDT and CDR2 YNNKEL (reference sequence). The CDR3 totals 15 residues. Trimming took off 1 base at V and 4 bases at J, with 10 bases between the two ends. CDR3 DNA sequence: TGTGCCAGCAGCCAAGCAGGGATGCTCACCGGGGAGCTGTTTTTT. Translation: CASSQAGMLTGELFF. Full variable domain (rest looked up from reference TRBV3-1 and TRBJ2-2): DTAVSQTPKYLVTQMGNDKSIKCEQNLGHDTMYWYKQDSKKFLKIMFSYNNKELIINETVPNRFSPKSPDKAHLNLHINSLELGDSAVYFCASSQAGMLTGELFFGEGSRLTVL.

This clonotype was seen repeatedly, ten times or more. The chain couples TRBV3-1 to TRBJ2-1; 8 bases are a match to TRBD2. The germline V gene encodes CDR1 LGHDT and CDR2 YNNKEL (reference sequence). The CDR3 has 16 amino acids. The V segment lost 0 bases and the J segment 5 bases; nucleotides outside the gene matches: 6. In DNA, the CDR3 is TGTGCCAGCAGCCAAGAGCTCGGGAGGGGAGACAATGAGCAGTTCTTC. Protein sequence: CASSQELGRGDNEQFF.

This clonotype was found many times. V and J are TRBV2 and TRBJ1-5; D uncertain. Germline V CDR1 and CDR2: SNHLY, FYNNEI. The CDR3 spans 13 residues. The V end was cut by 6 bases, the J end by 0 bases, with 6 bases between. The CDR3 loop is CASSPYSNQPQHF. CDR3 DNA: TGTGCCAGCAGCCCCTATAGCAATCAGCCCCAGCATTTT.

Regarding this clonotype: This may be a read error, as it is one base from a much larger clone. The chain links TRBV28 to TRBJ1-2; possible D gene TRBD1, 5 bases. The CDR3 sequence is 12 residues long. Trimming stripped 7 bases from V and 5 bases from J, with 11 bases between. Germline CDR1 is MDHEN and CDR2 is SYDVKM. The CDR3 bases are TGTGCCAGCAACGAGAGGGGATATGGCTACACCTTC. Its translation: CASNERGYGYTF.

This clonotype was detected once. This chain connects TRBV6-1 to TRBJ2-5; TRBD1 matches 10 bases. The CDR3 is 14 residues long. Trimming at V came to 6 bases and at J to 4 bases, leaving 5 bases not matched to a gene. The germline CDR1 and CDR2 sequences are MNHNS and SASEGT. CDR3 residues: CASSRDRGGETQYF. CDR3 DNA: TGTGCCAGCAGCCGGGACAGGGGAGGAGAGACCCAGTACTTC.

The V and J genes are TRBV30 and TRBJ1-4; weak D call: TRBD1 (6 bases). This CDR3 contains 18 residues. Germline V gives CDR1 GTSNPN, CDR2 SVGIG (reference sequence). V was pared by 7 bases and J by 7 bases, with 31 bases between. In DNA, the CDR3 is TGTGCCTTCAAAGAAAGACGGGGGGCCCCCCAATGGGGTGAAAAACTGTTTTTT. It encodes CAFKERRGAPQWGEKLFF.